The 22 T cell receptor beta chains presented below share a single source sample, sequenced in a study of T cell repertoires in cytomegalovirus infection. Their antigens remain unidentified. TCRdb processed the reads anew with MiXCR; each CDR3 protein has one entry. The table shows about 700,000 distinct CDR3 sequences, with roughly a third occurring only once. The sample was cultured PBMCs, taken from culture after CMV antigen stimulation. The receptors originated from a human donor in good health (CMV status not recorded). Some clones in this sample may be carry-over from other donors' samples.

This clonotype was counted a few times. The rearrangement joins TRBV6-5 to TRBJ2-1; D remains unclear. V was shortened by 2 bases and J by 5 bases, with 1 base between the two germline ends. There are 11 residues in the CDR3. CDR1 and CDR2 (germline): MNHEY, SVGAGI. CDR3 DNA sequence: TGTGCCAGCAGTTACGACAATGAGCAGTTCTTC. Translating it yields CASSYDNEQFF.

The V call is TRBV7-2, the J call TRBJ2-1; 10 nucleotides agree with TRBD2. Germline-derived CDR1 and CDR2 are SGHTA and FQGNSA. This CDR3 region has 16 residues. The ends lost 6 bases at V and 0 bases at J; junction bases unmatched: 5. The DNA of the CDR3 is TGTGCCAGCAGAAGCCTAGCGGGGGACTCCTACAATGAGCAGTTCTTC. As protein: CASRSLAGDSYNEQFF.

Only a few counts were recorded for this clonotype. A junction boundary mismatches the germline segment, possibly from a read error. The gene calls are TRBV7-2 and TRBJ2-1; the D gene is possibly TRBD2 (6 bases). The CDR3 runs to 12 residues. The germline V gene has CDR1 SGHTA and CDR2 FQGNSA. The CDR3 sequence is CASSRRGGVGHF. The DNA for the CDR3 is TGTGCCAGCAGCCGCCGCGGCGGGGTTGGGCACTTC.

This clonotype was detected only a few times. The chain is built from TRBV11-3 and TRBJ1-2; D unclear. This CDR3 is built from 13 residues. Germline loops: CDR1 SGHNT, CDR2 YENEEA. Trimming cost V 4 bases and J 4 bases, with 10 bases left between them. This CDR3 is CASSSWEFYGYTF. The CDR3 DNA reads TGTGCCAGCAGCTCCTGGGAATTCTATGGCTACACCTTC.

This clonotype occurred a few times. V gene TRBV28 combines with J gene TRBJ1-2; D gene ambiguous. CDR1 and CDR2 from the germline V gene are MDHEN and SYDVKM. There are 13 residues in the CDR3. Deletions cut 4 bases from V and 6 bases from J, with 12 bases between. The CDR3 DNA reads as TGTGCCAGCAGTTCCCCTGGGAGGGATGGCTACACCTTC. It encodes CASSSPGRDGYTF.

This clonotype has more than one count but fewer than ten. The chain uses TRBV12-5 and TRBJ2-1; possibly TRBD1 or TRBD2 for D (5 bases each). CDR3 size: 16 residues. Germline V gene data show CDR1 as LGHNT and CDR2 as FRNRAP. V lost 5 bases, J lost 9 bases, and 23 bases lay in between. The CDR3 sequence: CASGTGTSGPFAEQFF. The CDR3 nucleotides read TGTGCTAGTGGTACTGGGACCTCTGGACCTTTTGCTGAGCAGTTCTTC.

This clonotype appeared many times. The gene calls are TRBV7-8 and TRBJ1-5, with no clear D. V was shortened by 5 bases and J by 1 base, with 3 bases between the two germline ends. CDR1 SGHVS and CDR2 FQNEAQ come from the germline V gene. This CDR3 contains 12 residues. CDR3 nucleotides: TGTGCCAGCAGCCAGAGCAATCAGCCCCAGCATTTT. It yields the protein CASSQSNQPQHF.

The rearrangement links TRBV6-5 to TRBJ2-3, with TRBD1 matching over 8 bases. This CDR3 spans 17 amino acids. Germline V gives CDR1 MNHEY, CDR2 SVGAGI. Trimming removed 5 bases from V and 5 bases from J; junction bases left unmatched: 15. CDR3 sequence (DNA): TGTGCCAGCAGTCAACGGACAGGGAAGACCTCGCGAGATACGCAGTATTTT. Protein sequence: CASSQRTGKTSRDTQYF.

This clonotype was picked up a small number of times. The chain recombines TRBV4-1 with TRBJ2-7; the D is unclear. The CDR3 length is 14 residues. Trimming shortened V by 1 base and J by 5 bases, and 12 bases separated the two germline ends. The germline CDR1 and CDR2 sequences are MGHRA and YSYEKL. The CDR3 coding sequence is TGCGCCAGCAGCCAAGTCGTGGGGTTCCACGAGCAGTACTTC. Protein: CASSQVVGFHEQYF.

This clonotype was counted between two and nine times. The V gene is TRBV11-1, the J gene TRBJ2-3, with D perhaps TRBD1 (6 bases). The germline V gene has CDR1 SGHAT and CDR2 FQDESV (reference sequence). Trimming stripped 5 bases from V and 0 bases from J, with 15 bases between. The CDR3 extends over 16 amino acids. The CDR3 sequence is CASSSTEGVSTDTQYF. In DNA form, the CDR3 reads TGTGCCAGCAGCAGTACCGAGGGGGTTAGCACAGATACGCAGTATTTT.

This clonotype has only a few counts. The CDR3 here is CASSYSREGRYEQYF. The CDR3 DNA follows: TGTGCCAGCAGTTATTCGCGGGAGGGCCGCTACGAGCAGTACTTC. The chain has TRBV6-2 or TRBV6-3 and TRBJ2-7; 9 positions match TRBD2. The J segment lost 3 bases and the V segment lost 3 bases, leaving 6 bases of the junction unmatched. The CDR3 sequence is 15 residues long. Germline V lookup: CDR1 MNHEY, CDR2 SVGEGT.

This chain uses TRBV6-6 with TRBJ2-7; D remains ambiguous. The CDR3 is made up of 11 amino acids. The germline V gene encodes CDR1 MNHNY and CDR2 SVGAGI (reference sequence). V was trimmed by 4 bases and J by 6 bases, leaving 7 bases between them. CDR3 nucleotides: TGTGCCAGCAGTTTCCAGTCCGAGCAGTACTTC. This codes for CASSFQSEQYF.

The CDR3 DNA follows: TGCGCCAGCAGCTCTCATCCGGGACAGGGGGCTTGGGATGAGCAGTTCTTC. Translating it yields CASSSHPGQGAWDEQFF. The genes are TRBV4-1 and TRBJ2-1; 12 nucleotides align to TRBD1. The germline V gene has CDR1 MGHRA and CDR2 YSYEKL. This CDR3 region has 17 residues. With V trimmed by 5 bases and J by 8 bases, 13 bases remained unmatched.

J is TRBJ2-3 and V is TRBV5-4; weak D call: TRBD2 (5 bases). Trimming took off 7 bases at V and 0 bases at J, with 18 bases between the two ends. CDR1 and CDR2 (germline): SGHNT, YYREEE (reference sequence). CDR3 length: 16 residues. The CDR3: CASYSRSGPSTDTQYF. The CDR3, as DNA: TGTGCCAGCTACTCCCGGAGCGGACCGAGCACAGATACGCAGTATTTT.

The genes are TRBV11-2 and TRBJ2-3, with 8 bases identical to TRBD1. CDR1 and CDR2 (germline): SGHAT, FQNNGV. This CDR3 is built from 16 residues. The V segment lost 4 bases and the J segment 0 bases; nucleotides outside the gene matches: 6. The CDR3, as DNA: TGTGCCAGCAGCTGGGTACAGGGGGTCAGCACAGATACGCAGTATTTT. Translation gives CASSWVQGVSTDTQYF.

The V gene is TRBV6-2 or TRBV6-3, the J gene TRBJ2-1; D is possibly TRBD2 (6 bases). This CDR3 has 13 residues. The germline V and J ends were trimmed by 6 bases and 16 bases, with 22 bases remaining between them. The germline V gene encodes CDR1 MNHEY and CDR2 SVGEGT. The CDR3: CASSPTRRVPFFF. The DNA for the CDR3 is TGTGCCAGCAGCCCGACTAGAAGAGTGCCATTTTTCTTC.

This clonotype was picked up many times. CDR3 nucleotide sequence: TGTGCCAGCAGCTTAGCACAGGAGTATGGCTACACCTTC. Its protein product is CASSLAQEYGYTF. The genes are TRBV7-8 and TRBJ1-2; TRBD1 might be the D (5 bases). V dropped 0 bases and J dropped 5 bases, with 7 bases sitting between them. The CDR3 runs to 13 residues. Per the germline V gene, CDR1 is SGHVS and CDR2 is FQNEAQ.

There are a few counts of this clonotype. The chain employs TRBV6-1 and TRBJ1-5; D gene uncertain. The CDR3 is 12 amino acids. The germline V and J ends were trimmed by 3 bases and 5 bases, with 5 bases remaining between them. Germline CDR1 reads MNHNS; CDR2 reads SASEGT. The CDR3 DNA reads TGTGCCAGCAGTGAGGTTTATCAGCCCCAGCATTTT. Its protein is CASSEVYQPQHF.

J is TRBJ1-1 and V is TRBV2; weak D call: TRBD1 (5 bases). Germline V gene lookup returns CDR1 SNHLY and CDR2 FYNNEI. The CDR3 length is 15 residues. Trimming left V 1 base short and J 3 bases short, with 12 bases between. Written as DNA, the CDR3 is TGTGCCAGCAGTGAAGATTCAGGGATCGACACTGAAGCTTTCTTT. Residues: CASSEDSGIDTEAFF.

In regard to this clonotype: It may be a read error: a sequence one base away is much more abundant. The chain has TRBV7-4 and TRBJ1-5; D is ambiguous. The V end was cut by 1 base, the J end by 6 bases, with 10 bases between. The CDR3 runs 14 residues. Germline-derived CDR1 and CDR2 are SGHVT and SQSDAQ. The chain's CDR3 is CASSLDSTGQPQHF. The DNA of the CDR3 is TGTGCCAGCAGCTTAGATAGCACCGGTCAGCCCCAGCATTTT.

In its sample, this clonotype was seen a few times. This chain links TRBV12-3 or TRBV12-4 with TRBJ1-1, with D maybe TRBD1 (6 bases). The CDR3 runs 15 residues. V lost 5 bases and J 6 bases, leaving 19 bases between the germline ends. The CDR3 loop reads CASSLQGPRLAEAFF. CDR3 DNA: TGTGCCAGCAGTCTACAGGGCCCTAGGTTGGCTGAAGCTTTCTTT.

This clonotype was seen only a few times. This chain joins TRBV24-1 and TRBJ1-5; D call uncertain. CDR1 is KGHDR, CDR2 SFDVKD, per germline. Trimming pared 3 bases from V and 1 base from J, leaving 12 bases between. The CDR3 is made up of 16 amino acids. The CDR3 coding sequence is TGTGCCACCAGTGATCGGACCCACGTAAGCAATCAGCCCCAGCATTTT. It yields the protein CATSDRTHVSNQPQHF.